The rows below give T cell receptor beta chains drawn from one sample of a study of shared clonotypes between healthy human individuals. Measured with immunoSEQ multiplex PCR; TCRdb has only the in-frame clones, and not every one. The sample lists roughly 1,600,000 clones; 98% were seen once. The sample taken for sequencing was naive CD4+ T cells sorted from blood. These receptors were obtained from a young man in good health. Both conserved end residues are part of each CDR3. D genes are given only for firm matches. Size tells how often a clone was seen (once, few, many) or the class of an expanded clone, and some rows leave it out.

v_gene	abundance	d_gene	j_gene	len	CDR3aa	CDR3nt
TRBV5-4	NA	TRBD1	TRBJ1-2	14	CASRPGQEPYGYTF	TGTGCCAGCAGACCAGGACAGGAACCCTATGGCTACACCTTC
TRBV29-1	NA	NA	TRBJ1-4	12	CSAFGANEKLFF	TGCAGCGCGTTCGGGGCAAATGAAAAACTGTTTTTT
TRBV5-4	NA	NA	TRBJ2-3	14	CASSRLEGADTQYF	TGTGCCAGCAGCCGCCTGGAGGGGGCAGATACGCAGTATTTT
TRBV28	NA	NA	TRBJ2-6	14	CASRDTSGANVLTF	TGTGCCAGCAGGGACACCTCTGGGGCCAACGTCCTGACTTTC
TRBV5-1	NA	TRBD1	TRBJ2-1	15	CASSSPGQGYNEQFF	TGCGCCAGCAGCTCTCCGGGACAGGGGTACAATGAGCAGTTCTTC
TRBV5-1	once	NA	TRBJ2-3	15	CASSSTGLGGDTQYF	TGCGCCAGCAGCTCCACTGGACTGGGAGGAGATACGCAGTATTTT
TRBV9	NA	NA	TRBJ2-2	15	CASSVALKNTGELFF	TGTGCCAGCAGCGTAGCCTTGAAAAACACCGGGGAGCTGTTTTTT
TRBV2	NA	NA	TRBJ2-5	15	CASSGALGSVETQYF	TGTGCCAGCAGCGGGGCCCTAGGGAGTGTAGAGACCCAGTACTTC
TRBV5-1	NA	TRBD2	TRBJ2-2	16	CASSLGSGRVTGELFF	TGCGCCAGCAGCTTAGGTAGCGGGAGAGTCACCGGGGAGCTGTTTTTT
TRBV6-1	NA	NA	TRBJ1-1	15	CASSEDPGRSNEAFF	TGTGCCAGCAGTGAAGATCCGGGGCGAAGTAATGAAGCTTTCTTT
TRBV7-9	NA	TRBD2	TRBJ2-1	15	CASTPESGGYNEQFF	TGTGCCAGCACCCCAGAGTCGGGGGGCTACAATGAGCAGTTCTTC
TRBV2	NA	NA	TRBJ1-5	16	CASSEGGTGSGQPQHF	TGTGCCAGCAGTGAAGGGGGAACAGGGTCTGGTCAGCCCCAGCATTTT
TRBV2	NA	TRBD2	TRBJ2-7	13	CATQQRGLIEQYF	TGTGCCACCCAGCAGCGGGGGTTAATCGAGCAGTACTTC
TRBV28	NA	NA	TRBJ2-3	15	CASSILARGTDTQYF	TGTGCCAGCAGTATCCTAGCGAGGGGCACAGATACGCAGTATTTT
TRBV15	NA	NA	TRBJ1-1	14	CATSRERVNTEAFF	TGTGCCACCAGCAGAGAACGCGTAAACACTGAAGCTTTCTTT
TRBV9	NA	NA	TRBJ1-1	15	CASSVASGQHTEAFF	TGTGCCAGCAGCGTAGCCTCAGGACAGCACACTGAAGCTTTCTTT
TRBV27	NA	NA	TRBJ2-5	15	CASSLSTRTQETQYF	TGTGCCAGCAGTTTATCGACTAGGACCCAAGAGACCCAGTACTTC
TRBV5-6	NA	TRBD2	TRBJ2-4	13	CASSLVRGGLECF	TGTGCCAGCAGCTTGGTCCGCGGAGGACTAGAGTGCTTC
TRBV4-2	NA	TRBD2	TRBJ2-2	20	CASSQVSRTGTSGRPGELFF	TGTGCCAGCAGCCAAGTTTCGCGAACCGGGACTAGCGGGAGGCCCGGGGAGCTGTTTTTT
TRBV11-3	NA	TRBD1	TRBJ2-2	17	CASSLESGTGNTGELFF	TGTGCCAGCAGCTTAGAAAGTGGGACAGGGAACACCGGGGAGCTGTTTTTT
TRBV11-2	NA	NA	TRBJ1-5	14	CASRSLHGNQPQHF	TGTGCCAGCAGATCCTTGCATGGCAATCAGCCCCAGCATTTT
TRBV10-3	NA	NA	TRBJ2-3	13	CAAERQGGDTQYF	TGTGCCGCAGAGAGACAGGGAGGGGATACGCAGTATTTT